The present T cell receptor beta chain was sequenced within a study of blood T cells in healthy people across ages. Across the whole study: About one barcoded beta molecule per two T cells was the capture yield of template switching.

Through a sample-barcoded 5' primer and a J-beta primer mix, a second PCR was run for about 6 to 11 cycles. All cDNA molecules were each tagged by a template-switch adaptor with 12 random nucleotides. One entry per CDR3 protein results from TCRdb running MiXCR on the 5' RACE reads. The profile shows about 900,000 distinct CDR3 sequences, roughly 50% of them singletons. J gave up 5 bases and V 2 bases, and 5 bases lay outside the gene matches. Germline values: CDR1 MNHEY, CDR2 SMNVEV (reference sequence). This CDR3 is 14 amino acids long. The sequenced material came from blood. The clonotype was recovered from a young man in good health. The J gene is TRBJ2-5, the V gene TRBV27; 7 nucleotides match TRBD1. This chain's CDR3 is CASSLQGERETQYF. The CDR3 DNA is TGTGCCAGCAGTTTACAGGGGGAAAGGGAGACCCAGTACTTC.